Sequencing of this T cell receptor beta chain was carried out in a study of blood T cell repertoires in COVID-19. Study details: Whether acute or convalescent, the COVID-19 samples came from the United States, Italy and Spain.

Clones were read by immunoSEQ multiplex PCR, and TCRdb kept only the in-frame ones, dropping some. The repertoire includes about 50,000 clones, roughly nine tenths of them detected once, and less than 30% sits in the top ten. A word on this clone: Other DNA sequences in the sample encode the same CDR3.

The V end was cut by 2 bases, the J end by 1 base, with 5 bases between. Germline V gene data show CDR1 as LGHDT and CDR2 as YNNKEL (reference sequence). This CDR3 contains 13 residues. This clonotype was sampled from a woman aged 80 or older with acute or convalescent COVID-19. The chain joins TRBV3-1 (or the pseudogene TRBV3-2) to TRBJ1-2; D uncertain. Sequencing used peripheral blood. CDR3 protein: CASSQSLNYGYTF. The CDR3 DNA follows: TGTGCCAGCAGCCAAAGCCTTAACTATGGCTACACCTTC.